This TCR beta chain was sequenced for a study of identical twins. This clonotype occurred a few times. J lost 9 bases, V lost 3 bases, and 5 bases had no gene match. This CDR3 is 14 amino acids long. Germline V lookup: CDR1 SGHTA, CDR2 FQGNSA. TCRdb recomputed calls from the 5' RACE reads with MiXCR, one row per CDR3 protein. Of about 280,000 distinct CDR3 sequences in the sample, under 9.5% were seen once. These data also formed part of another study, on yellow fever vaccine responses in identical twins.

This receptor was obtained from a woman between 18 and 29 years old in good health. This chain uses TRBV7-2 with TRBJ2-1, with 10 positions matching TRBD2. Sequenced material: memory (CD45RO+) T cells sorted from blood. CDR3 protein: CASSFSLAGFEQFF. DNA of the CDR3: TGTGCCAGCAGCTTCTCACTAGCGGGATTTGAGCAGTTCTTC. The entire variable domain, with the rest obtained from reference TRBV7-2 and TRBJ2-1, is as follows: GAGVSQSPSNKVTEKGKDVELRCDPISGHTALYWYRQSLGQGLEFLIYFQGNSAPDKSGLPSDRFSAERTGGSVSTLTIQRTQQEDSAVYLCASSFSLAGFEQFFGPGTRLTVL.